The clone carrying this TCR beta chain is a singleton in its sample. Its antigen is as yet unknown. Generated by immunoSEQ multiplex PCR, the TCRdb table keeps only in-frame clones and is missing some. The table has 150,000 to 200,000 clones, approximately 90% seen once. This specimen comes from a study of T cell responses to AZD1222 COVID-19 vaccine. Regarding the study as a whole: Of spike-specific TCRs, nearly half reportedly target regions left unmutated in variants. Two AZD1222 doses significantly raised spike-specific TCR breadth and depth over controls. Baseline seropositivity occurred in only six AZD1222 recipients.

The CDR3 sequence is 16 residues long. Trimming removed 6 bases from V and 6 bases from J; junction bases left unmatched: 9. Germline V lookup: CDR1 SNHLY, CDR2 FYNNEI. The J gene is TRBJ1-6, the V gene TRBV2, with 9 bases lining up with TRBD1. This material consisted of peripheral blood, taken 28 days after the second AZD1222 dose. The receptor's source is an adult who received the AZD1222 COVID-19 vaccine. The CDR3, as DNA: TGTGCCAGCAGGCCACAGGGGGCATTCGGTAATTCACCCCTCCACTTT. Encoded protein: CASRPQGAFGNSPLHF.